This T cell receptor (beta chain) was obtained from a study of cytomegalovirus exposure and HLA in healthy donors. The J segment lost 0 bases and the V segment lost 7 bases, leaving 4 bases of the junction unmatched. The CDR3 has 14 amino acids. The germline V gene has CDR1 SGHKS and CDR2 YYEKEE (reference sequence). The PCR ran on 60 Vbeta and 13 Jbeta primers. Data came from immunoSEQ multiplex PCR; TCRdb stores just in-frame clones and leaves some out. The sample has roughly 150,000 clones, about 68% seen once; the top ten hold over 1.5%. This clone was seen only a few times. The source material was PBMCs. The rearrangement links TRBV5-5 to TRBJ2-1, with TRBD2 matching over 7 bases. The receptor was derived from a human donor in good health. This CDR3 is CASRRDYSYNEQFF. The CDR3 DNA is TGTGCCAGCCGCCGGGACTACTCCTACAATGAGCAGTTCTTC.